This T cell receptor (beta chain) came from a study of glioma-infiltrating T cells. Amplification of TCR alpha and beta CDR3 regions from RNA used iRepertoire nested multiplex PCR. In TCRdb, the multiplex PCR reads were re-called with MiXCR into one record per CDR3 protein. The table shows more than 300,000 distinct CDR3 sequences, with roughly two fifths occurring only once. The CDR3 runs 16 residues. V gave up 1 base and J gave up 9 bases; unmatched junction bases: 7. CDR1 and CDR2 from the germline V gene are DFQATT and SNEGSKA (reference sequence). The source of this sequence is a human donor with low-grade glioma or glioblastoma, undergoing nonglioma brain surgery, or in good health (not recorded which). The chain links TRBV20-1 to TRBJ2-1; 15 nucleotides agree with TRBD2. The sequenced sample consisted of glioma tissue, nonneoplastic brain tissue, or PBMCs (not recorded which). The CDR3 DNA sequence: TGCAGTGCTAGAGCTCCCGGACTAGCGGGAGGGCCTGAGCAGTTCTTC. It codes for CSARAPGLAGGPEQFF.